This T cell receptor (beta chain) was recovered during a study of blood T cell repertoires in COVID-19. The data were produced by immunoSEQ multiplex PCR, yet TCRdb's version contains in-frame clones alone and is incomplete. The sample includes 150,000 to 200,000 clones, around 86% of them seen just once. V was trimmed by 6 bases and J by 6 bases, leaving 14 bases between them. The CDR3 covers 13 residues. CDR1 and CDR2 (germline): KGHSH, LQKENI. The table lists this clone with a count of one. J is TRBJ2-5 and V is TRBV18, with D possibly matching TRBD1 (5 bases). Sequencing was done on a sample of peripheral blood. The sequence was obtained from a woman between 65 and 79 years old with COVID-19, enrolled during active disease. The DNA of the CDR3 is TGTGCCAGCTCGTCGGACACCCTACAGACCCAGTACTTC. Translation gives CASSSDTLQTQYF.